This T cell receptor beta chain was sequenced for a study of shared clonotypes between healthy human individuals. Note on this clone: Its target is unknown.

The CDR3 is 12 residues long. The V end was cut by 5 bases, the J end by 3 bases, with 8 bases between. Germline V CDR1 and CDR2: SGHAT, FQNNGV. Study findings and constraints: Though the depth was large, rarefaction showed that sorted-subset sequencing was incomplete.

Researchers divided each subset's genomic DNA evenly across several immunoSEQ plates. The input for sorted-subset replicate PCRs was around 210 ng DNA, 25,000 to 35,000 T cell genomes. Profiled with immunoSEQ multiplex PCR; TCRdb holds only in-frame clones, not every one. The table includes more than 2 million clones, approximately 94% detected once. This chain links TRBV11-2 with TRBJ2-7; TRBD2 might be the D (5 bases). Input material: naive CD4+ T cells sorted from blood. Subset noted: CD45RA+ positively selected. The TCR originated in a man aged 18-30 years in good health. CDR3 loop: CASSRDYYEQYF. Here the CDR3 DNA reads TGTGCCAGCAGCCGTGACTACTACGAGCAGTACTTC.